This T cell receptor (beta chain) was identified during a study of T cells in localized non-small cell lung cancer. Study-wide points: It was uninvolved adjacent lung that showed the highest T cell clonality, exceeding tumor. A denser population of T cells in blood accompanied longer overall survival.

The CDR3 is made up of 15 amino acids. CDR1 and CDR2 from the germline V gene are SNHLY and FYNNEI. Trimming left V 6 bases short and J 7 bases short, with 19 bases between. On this clone: The antigen is undetermined.

Profiling relied on immunoSEQ multiplex PCR, and the TCRdb table lists in-frame clones only, not all of them. The table lists tens of thousands of clones, roughly 82% of them singletons. This sequence was found in a male donor aged 60 or older with stage III squamous cell lung carcinoma. The rearrangement links TRBV2 to TRBJ1-5, with a tentative D call TRBD1 (5 bases). The specimen comprised peripheral blood, sampled before any cancer treatment. For the CDR3, the DNA is TGTGCCAGCAGCTTAGACAAATGGGGGAGCCAGCCCCAGCATTTT. It translates to CASSLDKWGSQPQHF.